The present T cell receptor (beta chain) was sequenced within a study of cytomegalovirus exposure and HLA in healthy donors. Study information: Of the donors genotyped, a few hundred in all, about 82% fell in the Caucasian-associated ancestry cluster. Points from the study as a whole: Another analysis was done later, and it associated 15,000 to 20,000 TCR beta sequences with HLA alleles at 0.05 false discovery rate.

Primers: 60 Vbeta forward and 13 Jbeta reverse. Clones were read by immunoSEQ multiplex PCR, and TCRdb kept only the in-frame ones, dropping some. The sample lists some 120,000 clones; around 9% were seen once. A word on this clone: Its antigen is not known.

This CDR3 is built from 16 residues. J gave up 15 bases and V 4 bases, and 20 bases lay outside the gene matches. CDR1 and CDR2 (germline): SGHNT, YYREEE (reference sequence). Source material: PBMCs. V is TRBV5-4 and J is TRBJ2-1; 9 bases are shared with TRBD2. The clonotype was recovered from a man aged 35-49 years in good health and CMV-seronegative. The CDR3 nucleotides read TGTGCCAGCAGCGTGGGAAATTCGGATTTGCGGGGGGGACCGTTCTTC. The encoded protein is CASSVGNSDLRGGPFF.